This T cell receptor (beta chain) derives from a study of CD8 T cells in ankylosing spondylitis. TCRdb used MiXCR to reprocess the 5' RACE reads, holding one entry per CDR3 protein. This table has approximately 150,000 distinct CDR3 sequences, under 45% appearing once. Germline V lookup: CDR1 SGHTA, CDR2 FQGTGA. This CDR3 region has 17 residues. Germline trimming cut 4 bases from V and 0 bases from J; bases unmatched to any gene: 5. Sequencing was done on a sample of synovial fluid, either unsorted or a sorted T cell fraction (not recorded which). The receptor's source is a male donor with ankylosing spondylitis. V usage is TRBV7-3 and J usage is TRBJ2-6, with 8 nucleotides matching TRBD1. The CDR3 DNA reads TGTGCCAGCAGCTCCCCCGGACAGGGCTCTGGGGCCAACGTCCTGACTTTC. As protein: CASSSPGQGSGANVLTF.